A selection of T cell receptor beta chains follows, all from one sample in a study of OX40 agonist ivuxolimab in advanced cancers. This table comes from immunoSEQ multiplex PCR, and its TCRdb copy is limited to in-frame clones, with some not included. The repertoire holds roughly 37,000 clones, with 74% as singletons. This sample comprised CD4+ or CD8+ T cells sorted from blood, obtained in a trial of the OX40 agonist ivuxolimab. The receptors come from an adult with an advanced solid tumor such as melanoma, head and neck, liver or kidney cancer. The CDR3 runs from the conserved cysteine through the conserved F or W. The order of the fields is clone size, V gene, J gene, D gene, CDR3 protein, CDR3 DNA. The D gene is left open where the match is weak. Size is omitted from some rows. Given values are once, few, many or a class for expanded clones.

clone_size: -
v_call: TRBV11-2
j_call: TRBJ2-3
d_call: -
cdr3_aa: CASSLGQLDTQYF
cdr3_nt: TGTGCCAGCAGCTTAGGGCAGTTAGATACGCAGTATTTT

clone_size: -
v_call: TRBV2
j_call: TRBJ1-6
d_call: TRBD1
cdr3_aa: CASSARGLGSPLHF
cdr3_nt: TGTGCCAGCAGCGCCAGGGGGCTCGGTTCACCCCTCCACTTT

clone_size: -
v_call: TRBV9
j_call: TRBJ1-3
d_call: -
cdr3_aa: CASSGHQGAGNTIYF
cdr3_nt: TGTGCCAGCAGCGGACATCAGGGAGCTGGAAACACCATATATTTT

clone_size: once
v_call: TRBV11-3
j_call: TRBJ2-7
d_call: TRBD1
cdr3_aa: CASSLTGTYEQYF
cdr3_nt: TGTGCCAGCAGCCTGACAGGGACCTACGAGCAGTACTTC

clone_size: -
v_call: TRBV6-4
j_call: TRBJ2-1
d_call: -
cdr3_aa: CASSRDWAGEQFF
cdr3_nt: TGTGCCAGCAGCCGGGACTGGGCCGGTGAGCAGTTCTTC

clone_size: -
v_call: TRBV7-3
j_call: TRBJ1-1
d_call: -
cdr3_aa: CASSLQGVHTEAFF
cdr3_nt: TGTGCCAGCAGCTTACAGGGAGTACACACTGAAGCTTTCTTT

clone_size: -
v_call: TRBV4-1
j_call: TRBJ1-4
d_call: TRBD1
cdr3_aa: CASSQEGQGAATNEKLFF
cdr3_nt: TGCGCCAGCAGCCAAGAGGGACAGGGGGCAGCTACTAATGAAAAACTGTTTTTT

clone_size: -
v_call: TRBV19
j_call: TRBJ1-1
d_call: -
cdr3_aa: CASSFGTEAFF
cdr3_nt: TGTGCCAGTAGTTTCGGGACTGAAGCTTTCTTT

clone_size: few
v_call: TRBV21-1
j_call: TRBJ1-2
d_call: -
cdr3_aa: CASSKGGFYGYTF
cdr3_nt: TGTGCCAGCAGCAAAGGAGGCTTCTATGGCTACACCTTC

clone_size: -
v_call: TRBV7-8
j_call: TRBJ2-5
d_call: -
cdr3_aa: CASSLGQRGETQYF
cdr3_nt: TGTGCCAGCAGCTTAGGTCAGAGAGGAGAGACCCAGTACTTC

clone_size: -
v_call: TRBV6-5
j_call: TRBJ1-5
d_call: -
cdr3_aa: CASSDGGAHQPQHF
cdr3_nt: TGTGCCAGCAGCGACGGAGGGGCGCATCAGCCCCAGCATTTT

clone_size: -
v_call: TRBV2
j_call: TRBJ2-1
d_call: TRBD2
cdr3_aa: CASSPTSGGAGEQFF
cdr3_nt: TGTGCCAGCAGTCCGACTAGCGGGGGGGCGGGTGAGCAGTTCTTC

clone_size: -
v_call: TRBV7-2
j_call: TRBJ1-5
d_call: -
cdr3_aa: CASSRAYREIGQPQHF
cdr3_nt: TGTGCCAGCAGCCGCGCCTACAGGGAGATCGGACAGCCCCAGCATTTT

clone_size: -
v_call: TRBV29-1
j_call: TRBJ2-3
d_call: -
cdr3_aa: CSVQTRSTDTQYF
cdr3_nt: TGCAGCGTTCAGACTAGGAGCACAGATACGCAGTATTTT

clone_size: -
v_call: TRBV6-4
j_call: TRBJ1-1
d_call: -
cdr3_aa: CASATQVNTEAFF
cdr3_nt: TGTGCCAGCGCAACACAGGTGAACACTGAAGCTTTCTTT

clone_size: once
v_call: TRBV5-1
j_call: TRBJ2-1
d_call: TRBD1
cdr3_aa: CASSNPGGNEQFF
cdr3_nt: TGCGCCAGCAGCAACCCAGGGGGCAATGAGCAGTTCTTC

clone_size: -
v_call: TRBV28
j_call: TRBJ2-3
d_call: -
cdr3_aa: CASSFTTDTQYF
cdr3_nt: TGTGCCAGCAGTTTTACCACAGATACGCAGTATTTT

clone_size: -
v_call: TRBV2
j_call: TRBJ2-1
d_call: -
cdr3_aa: CASSALPRKFF
cdr3_nt: TGTGCCAGCAGTGCCTTACCTCGGAAGTTCTTC

clone_size: -
v_call: TRBV6-5
j_call: TRBJ1-2
d_call: -
cdr3_aa: CASSYSLHLQDYTF
cdr3_nt: TGTGCCAGCAGTTACTCGCTGCACCTCCAGGACTACACCTTC

clone_size: -
v_call: TRBV6-1
j_call: TRBJ2-1
d_call: -
cdr3_aa: CASSLQASEQFF
cdr3_nt: TGTGCCAGCAGTCTCCAGGCGAGTGAGCAGTTCTTC

clone_size: -
v_call: TRBV6-1
j_call: TRBJ1-5
d_call: TRBD1
cdr3_aa: CASSDRTGRNQPQHF
cdr3_nt: TGTGCCAGCAGTGATCGGACAGGGCGTAATCAGCCCCAGCATTTT

clone_size: once
v_call: TRBV6-1
j_call: TRBJ2-7
d_call: -
cdr3_aa: CASSEELTYEQYF
cdr3_nt: TGTGCCAGCAGTGAAGAGCTTACCTACGAGCAGTACTTC

clone_size: -
v_call: TRBV7-9
j_call: TRBJ2-5
d_call: -
cdr3_aa: CASSLLAAETQYF
cdr3_nt: TGTGCCAGCAGCTTATTAGCGGCGGAGACCCAGTACTTC

clone_size: -
v_call: TRBV19
j_call: TRBJ1-2
d_call: -
cdr3_aa: CASSIPRGSGYTF
cdr3_nt: TGTGCCAGTAGTATCCCTCGCGGGAGCGGCTACACCTTC

clone_size: -
v_call: TRBV5-1
j_call: TRBJ2-7
d_call: TRBD1
cdr3_aa: CASSLFPGQSYEQYF
cdr3_nt: TGCGCCAGCAGCTTATTCCCGGGACAGTCCTACGAGCAGTACTTC